These T cell receptor beta chains were read from a single sample in a study of cytomegalovirus exposure and HLA in healthy donors. Assay: immunoSEQ multiplex PCR; the TCRdb copy retains only in-frame clones and omits some. The sample has some 170,000 clones; more than 65% are singletons. Sequencing input: PBMCs. All receptors derive from a woman in her forties or fifties in good health and CMV-seronegative. CDR3s include the opening cysteine and the closing phenylalanine or tryptophan. Fields, in order: V gene, D gene, J gene, clone size, CDR3 protein. D genes are given only for firm matches. Some rows have no size entry. The others give once, few or many, or a class for an expanded clone.

v_gene: TRBV18
d_gene: TRBD2
j_gene: TRBJ2-7
abundance: few
CDR3aa: CASTDGGAANYEQYF

v_gene: TRBV6-5
d_gene: NA
j_gene: TRBJ2-7
abundance: NA
CDR3aa: CASSYHGTFYEQYF

v_gene: TRBV7-2
d_gene: NA
j_gene: TRBJ2-7
abundance: NA
CDR3aa: CASSLATFFSYEQYF

v_gene: TRBV28
d_gene: NA
j_gene: TRBJ1-3
abundance: NA
CDR3aa: CASSRGGRGDRNTIYF

v_gene: TRBV2
d_gene: TRBD1
j_gene: TRBJ2-1
abundance: NA
CDR3aa: CASRDRGRYNEQFF

v_gene: TRBV18
d_gene: TRBD1
j_gene: TRBJ1-4
abundance: once
CDR3aa: CASSPVVQGAGEKLFF

v_gene: TRBV7-2
d_gene: NA
j_gene: TRBJ2-7
abundance: NA
CDR3aa: CASSLGQFHEQYF

v_gene: TRBV6-5
d_gene: TRBD1
j_gene: TRBJ1-5
abundance: few
CDR3aa: CASRKTGWNQPQHF

v_gene: TRBV5-4
d_gene: NA
j_gene: TRBJ2-4
abundance: NA
CDR3aa: CASSLGGPLAKNIQYF

v_gene: TRBV5-8
d_gene: NA
j_gene: TRBJ2-7
abundance: few
CDR3aa: CASSMGQGFYEQYF

v_gene: TRBV27
d_gene: TRBD1
j_gene: TRBJ1-4
abundance: NA
CDR3aa: CASSSTGGNEKLFF

v_gene: TRBV5-4
d_gene: NA
j_gene: TRBJ2-3
abundance: NA
CDR3aa: CASSSQGGVDTQYF

v_gene: TRBV7-9
d_gene: TRBD1
j_gene: TRBJ1-3
abundance: NA
CDR3aa: CASSPSTGPGNTIYF

v_gene: TRBV5-1
d_gene: NA
j_gene: TRBJ2-2
abundance: few
CDR3aa: CASNRGGTGELFF

v_gene: TRBV27
d_gene: NA
j_gene: TRBJ2-7
abundance: few
CDR3aa: CASSLSWRGPYEQYF

v_gene: TRBV5-4
d_gene: TRBD1
j_gene: TRBJ1-2
abundance: NA
CDR3aa: CASSSASGGYGYTF

v_gene: TRBV7-9
d_gene: NA
j_gene: TRBJ1-1
abundance: NA
CDR3aa: CASSLAGTRNAEAFF

v_gene: TRBV11-2
d_gene: NA
j_gene: TRBJ2-7
abundance: once
CDR3aa: CASSFEKRLGLSYEQYF

v_gene: TRBV5-1
d_gene: TRBD2
j_gene: TRBJ2-2
abundance: NA
CDR3aa: CASSLGVAGPGELFF

v_gene: TRBV30
d_gene: NA
j_gene: TRBJ1-1
abundance: NA
CDR3aa: CAWSVGTGIQKAFF

v_gene: TRBV7-2
d_gene: TRBD2
j_gene: TRBJ2-7
abundance: NA
CDR3aa: CASSPGLAPYEQYF

v_gene: TRBV11-2
d_gene: TRBD1
j_gene: TRBJ1-1
abundance: NA
CDR3aa: CASSLLHEGGGTEAFF

v_gene: TRBV9
d_gene: NA
j_gene: TRBJ2-3
abundance: NA
CDR3aa: CASSAGDLDTQYF

v_gene: TRBV5-4
d_gene: TRBD1
j_gene: TRBJ1-2
abundance: NA
CDR3aa: CASSPPGQALSIYGYTF

v_gene: TRBV5-4
d_gene: TRBD2
j_gene: TRBJ2-2
abundance: few
CDR3aa: CASSPDSGVTGELFF

v_gene: TRBV10-3
d_gene: TRBD1
j_gene: TRBJ1-1
abundance: NA
CDR3aa: CAIRDRDRGHTEAFF

v_gene: TRBV5-6
d_gene: NA
j_gene: TRBJ1-3
abundance: few
CDR3aa: CASSLGYGNPGNTIYF

v_gene: TRBV5-4
d_gene: TRBD2
j_gene: TRBJ2-1
abundance: few
CDR3aa: CASSPRLAGNEQFF

v_gene: TRBV9
d_gene: TRBD1
j_gene: TRBJ1-1
abundance: NA
CDR3aa: CASSVTPGGTEAFF

v_gene: TRBV5-1
d_gene: TRBD1
j_gene: TRBJ2-3
abundance: NA
CDR3aa: CASSFPGTGITDTQYF

v_gene: TRBV7-9
d_gene: NA
j_gene: TRBJ2-2
abundance: once
CDR3aa: CASSHPSSAGELFF

v_gene: TRBV11-2
d_gene: NA
j_gene: TRBJ1-4
abundance: NA
CDR3aa: CASSRWGEDDEKLFF

v_gene: TRBV5-1
d_gene: TRBD2
j_gene: TRBJ2-3
abundance: NA
CDR3aa: CASSFGTLAGGVGDTQYF

v_gene: TRBV6-5
d_gene: NA
j_gene: TRBJ1-3
abundance: NA
CDR3aa: CASSVQVSGNTIYF

v_gene: TRBV4-3
d_gene: NA
j_gene: TRBJ2-7
abundance: once
CDR3aa: CASSQDWGPTGLEQYF

v_gene: TRBV28
d_gene: TRBD1
j_gene: TRBJ1-2
abundance: NA
CDR3aa: CASSHGTDNYGYTF

v_gene: TRBV28
d_gene: NA
j_gene: TRBJ1-2
abundance: once
CDR3aa: CASRLTGSPNYGYTF

v_gene: TRBV28
d_gene: TRBD1
j_gene: TRBJ1-5
abundance: once
CDR3aa: CASTDRGVGNQPQHF

v_gene: TRBV2
d_gene: NA
j_gene: TRBJ1-5
abundance: NA
CDR3aa: CASSWRDRNQPQHF

v_gene: TRBV15
d_gene: NA
j_gene: TRBJ2-5
abundance: once
CDR3aa: CATSRDLRQETQYF

v_gene: TRBV7-2
d_gene: NA
j_gene: TRBJ1-5
abundance: NA
CDR3aa: CASSQGGLRNQPQHF

v_gene: TRBV27
d_gene: NA
j_gene: TRBJ2-5
abundance: NA
CDR3aa: CASSTRETQYF

v_gene: TRBV18
d_gene: NA
j_gene: TRBJ2-5
abundance: NA
CDR3aa: CASSPLIEIETQYF

v_gene: TRBV6-1
d_gene: TRBD2
j_gene: TRBJ2-3
abundance: NA
CDR3aa: CASSLAGATDTQYF

v_gene: TRBV6-1
d_gene: NA
j_gene: TRBJ2-2
abundance: NA
CDR3aa: CASSEARRGTGELFF

v_gene: TRBV28
d_gene: NA
j_gene: TRBJ1-1
abundance: NA
CDR3aa: CASRFFLGGETEAFF

v_gene: TRBV5-1
d_gene: TRBD1
j_gene: TRBJ2-6
abundance: NA
CDR3aa: CASSLDRMSSGANVLTF

v_gene: TRBV7-8
d_gene: NA
j_gene: TRBJ2-1
abundance: NA
CDR3aa: CASSLSHRGGSYNEQFF

v_gene: TRBV28
d_gene: TRBD1
j_gene: TRBJ2-1
abundance: NA
CDR3aa: CASSLGSRDRSQFF

v_gene: TRBV27
d_gene: NA
j_gene: TRBJ1-3
abundance: NA
CDR3aa: CASRNSRGKDTIYF

v_gene: TRBV5-1
d_gene: NA
j_gene: TRBJ2-2
abundance: NA
CDR3aa: CASSSRALGVGELFF

v_gene: TRBV6-1
d_gene: NA
j_gene: TRBJ1-2
abundance: NA
CDR3aa: CASRTGSTYGYTF

v_gene: TRBV5-6
d_gene: NA
j_gene: TRBJ1-1
abundance: NA
CDR3aa: CASSDLTEPGTEAFF

v_gene: TRBV19
d_gene: TRBD2
j_gene: TRBJ2-1
abundance: NA
CDR3aa: CASNPGLAGFNEQFF

v_gene: TRBV28
d_gene: NA
j_gene: TRBJ2-3
abundance: NA
CDR3aa: CASSLLRGGTDTQYF

v_gene: TRBV5-6
d_gene: NA
j_gene: TRBJ2-1
abundance: NA
CDR3aa: CASSLVPSLSSYNEQFF

v_gene: TRBV15
d_gene: NA
j_gene: TRBJ2-6
abundance: NA
CDR3aa: CATSRVTAGANVLTF

v_gene: TRBV11-3
d_gene: NA
j_gene: TRBJ1-1
abundance: NA
CDR3aa: CASSSRTDSEAFF

v_gene: TRBV27
d_gene: TRBD2
j_gene: TRBJ2-1
abundance: NA
CDR3aa: CASSPGGTSWFGEQFF

v_gene: TRBV2
d_gene: NA
j_gene: TRBJ1-1
abundance: NA
CDR3aa: CASSLENTEAFF